This T cell receptor (beta chain) was captured in a study of shared clonotypes between healthy human individuals. CDR3 length equals 13 residues. Trimming removed 3 bases at V and 9 bases at J, with 13 bases between. The germline V gene encodes CDR1 SGHRS and CDR2 YFSETQ. Libraries were prepared by immunoSEQ multiplex PCR; TCRdb keeps only in-frame clonotypes and omits some of them. The table includes approximately 1.5 million clones, approximately 98% detected once. This clonotype originated in a man between 25 and 39 years old in good health. The sample consisted of naive CD4+ T cells sorted from blood. This sample's subset: CD45RA+ positively selected. This chain links TRBV5-1 with TRBJ1-5; D perhaps matches TRBD1 (6 bases). The CDR3 reads CASSSKGGGPQHF. CDR3 sequence (DNA): TGCGCCAGCAGCTCGAAAGGGGGTGGGCCCCAGCATTTT.